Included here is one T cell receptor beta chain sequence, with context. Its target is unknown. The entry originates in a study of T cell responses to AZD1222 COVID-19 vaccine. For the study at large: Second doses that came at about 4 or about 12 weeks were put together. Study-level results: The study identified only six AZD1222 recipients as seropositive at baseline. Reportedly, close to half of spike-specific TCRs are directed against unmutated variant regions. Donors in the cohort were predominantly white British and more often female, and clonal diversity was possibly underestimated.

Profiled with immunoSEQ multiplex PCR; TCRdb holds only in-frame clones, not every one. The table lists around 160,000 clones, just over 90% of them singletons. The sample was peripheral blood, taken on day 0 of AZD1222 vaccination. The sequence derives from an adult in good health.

CDR3 nucleotide sequence: TGTGCCAGCAGCTCAAGACAGGCTCAAGAGACCCAGTACTTC. It specifies CASSSRQAQETQYF. The chain couples TRBV7-2 to TRBJ2-5; a weak D match, TRBD1 (6 bases). The CDR3 has 14 amino acids. Trimming left V 4 bases short and J 2 bases short, with 11 bases between. CDR1 and CDR2 from the germline V gene are SGHTA and FQGNSA.